Included here is one T cell receptor beta chain sequence, with context. Via MiXCR, TCRdb re-called the RT-PCR reads, giving one row per CDR3 protein. The sample contains around 2,500 distinct CDR3 sequences, more than 65% of which appear only once. This record belongs to a study of yellow fever vaccine responses in identical twins. The sample in question was T cells from blood (PBMCs), unsorted or a sorted subset (not recorded which), obtained before or after yellow fever vaccination (not recorded which). The sequence was obtained from a woman between 18 and 30 years old who received the yellow fever vaccine.

CDR3: CASPLTGLTEAFF. The DNA for the CDR3 is TGCGCCAGTCCCTTGACAGGGCTCACTGAAGCTTTCTTT. V usage is TRBV10-1 and J usage is TRBJ1-1; 7 bases match TRBD1. The CDR3 runs 13 residues. The J segment lost 4 bases and the V segment lost 9 bases, leaving 8 bases of the junction unmatched. The germline gives CDR1 WNHNN, CDR2 SYGVQD (reference sequence).